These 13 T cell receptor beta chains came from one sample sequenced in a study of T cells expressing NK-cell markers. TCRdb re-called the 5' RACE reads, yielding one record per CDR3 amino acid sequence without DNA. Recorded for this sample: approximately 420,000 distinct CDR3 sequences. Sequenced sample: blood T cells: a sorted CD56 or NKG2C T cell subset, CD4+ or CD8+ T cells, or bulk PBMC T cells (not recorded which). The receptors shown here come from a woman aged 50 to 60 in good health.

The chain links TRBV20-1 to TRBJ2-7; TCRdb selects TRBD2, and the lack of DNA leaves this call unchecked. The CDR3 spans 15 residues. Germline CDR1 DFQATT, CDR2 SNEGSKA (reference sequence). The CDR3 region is CSASRGIAGDYEQYF.

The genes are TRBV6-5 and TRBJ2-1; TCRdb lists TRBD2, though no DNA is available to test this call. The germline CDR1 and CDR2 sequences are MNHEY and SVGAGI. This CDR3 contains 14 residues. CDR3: CASSYSLGEGEQFF.

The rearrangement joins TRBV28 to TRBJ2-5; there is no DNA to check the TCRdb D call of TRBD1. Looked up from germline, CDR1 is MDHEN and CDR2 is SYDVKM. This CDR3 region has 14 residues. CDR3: CASSFPEVWETQYF.

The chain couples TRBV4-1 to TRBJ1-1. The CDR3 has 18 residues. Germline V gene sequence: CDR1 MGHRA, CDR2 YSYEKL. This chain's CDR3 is CASSQGWRGALRGTEAFF.

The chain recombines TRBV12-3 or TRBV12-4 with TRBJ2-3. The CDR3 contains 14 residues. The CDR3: CASSARPYTDTQYF.

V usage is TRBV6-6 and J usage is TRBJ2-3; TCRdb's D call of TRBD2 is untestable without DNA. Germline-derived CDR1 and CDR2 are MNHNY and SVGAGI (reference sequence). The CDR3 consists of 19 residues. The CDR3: CASSSESLRLARSTDTQYF.

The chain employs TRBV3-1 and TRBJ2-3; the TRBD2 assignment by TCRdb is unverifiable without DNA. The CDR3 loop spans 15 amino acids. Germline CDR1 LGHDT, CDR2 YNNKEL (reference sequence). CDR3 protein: CASSQANRGRDTQYF.

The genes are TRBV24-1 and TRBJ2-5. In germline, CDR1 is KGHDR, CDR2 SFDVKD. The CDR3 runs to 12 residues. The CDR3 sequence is CATSDTEETQYF.

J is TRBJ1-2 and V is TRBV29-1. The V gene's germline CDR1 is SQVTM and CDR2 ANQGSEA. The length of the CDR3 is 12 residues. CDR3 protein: CSVESRLYGYTF.

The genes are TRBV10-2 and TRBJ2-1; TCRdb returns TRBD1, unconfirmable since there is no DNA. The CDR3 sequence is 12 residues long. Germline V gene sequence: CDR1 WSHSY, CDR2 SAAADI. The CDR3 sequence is CASSLIRDFQFF.

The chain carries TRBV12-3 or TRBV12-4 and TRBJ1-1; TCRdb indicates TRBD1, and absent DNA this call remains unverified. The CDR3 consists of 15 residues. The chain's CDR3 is CASSPPGTGAWEAFF.

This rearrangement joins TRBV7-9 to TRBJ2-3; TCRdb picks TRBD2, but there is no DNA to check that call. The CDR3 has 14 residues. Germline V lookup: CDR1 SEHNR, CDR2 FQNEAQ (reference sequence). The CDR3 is CASSFGGASDTQYF.

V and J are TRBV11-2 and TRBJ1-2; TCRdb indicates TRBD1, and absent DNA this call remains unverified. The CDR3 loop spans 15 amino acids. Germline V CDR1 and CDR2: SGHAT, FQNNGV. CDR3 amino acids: CASSLQPGGGYGYTF.